The entry that follows covers one T cell receptor beta chain sequence. Using immunoSEQ multiplex PCR, the repertoire was profiled, and TCRdb retains in-frame clones only, with some absent. The table has some 90,000 clones, 70% to 90% seen once; the top ten hold around 4%. Deletions cut 2 bases from V and 1 base from J, with 11 bases between. The CDR3 runs 15 residues. CDR1 SGHNT and CDR2 YENEEA come from the germline V gene. Collection of blood occurred at baseline, at cycle 4 day 1, and at cycle 7 day 1. This sample is part of a study of OX40 agonist ivuxolimab in advanced cancers. Sequenced material: CD4+ or CD8+ T cells sorted from blood, taken in a trial of the OX40 agonist ivuxolimab. This receptor was obtained from an adult with an advanced solid tumor such as melanoma, head and neck, liver or kidney cancer. The genes are TRBV11-3 and TRBJ1-1; D unresolved. The chain's CDR3 is CASSLTALSNTEAFF. The DNA for the CDR3 is TGTGCCAGCAGCTTAACCGCTCTTTCGAACACTGAAGCTTTCTTT.